This T cell receptor (beta chain) was obtained from a study of shared clonotypes between healthy human individuals. Every immunoSEQ plate was one replicate of a subset's evenly spread DNA. The table came from immunoSEQ multiplex PCR; TCRdb's copy has only in-frame clones and leaves some out. The top ten clones hold roughly 0.15% of a sample with 2.5 million or so clones, more than 90% of them seen once. CD4+ cells underwent separation, giving CD45RA+ naive and CD45RA-negative memory subsets. CDR1 and CDR2 from the germline V gene are MDHEN and SYDVKM. This CDR3 is built from 14 residues. V was pared by 7 bases and J by 4 bases, with 6 bases of the junction left unmatched.

Sequencing input: naive CD4+ T cells sorted from blood. The subset: CD45RA+ positively selected. The clonotype was recovered from a man in his late teens or twenties in good health. This chain links TRBV28 with TRBJ1-2; 10 bases are shared with TRBD1. CDR3 nucleotides: TGTGCCAGCAACCAAGACAGGGGGCTCTATGGCTACACCTTC. Its translation: CASNQDRGLYGYTF.